This TCR beta chain was identified in a study of CD39 and CD103 CD8 tumor-infiltrating T cells listed by TCRdb under 2018. As for the study more broadly: Repertoire comparisons were shown for an HPV-positive HNSCC, an HPV-negative HNSCC, an ovarian cancer and a melanoma patient. Repertoires of CD8 TIL subsets defined by CD103 and CD39 were compared with peripheral memory CD8 T cells by TCRbeta CDR3 deep sequencing.

The investigation overall reported the following: Compared with DN and SP CD8 TILs and with blood memory CD8 T cells, DP CD8 TILs appeared more oligoclonal, with the top 30 clonotypes covering about 50-90%. DP TIL clonotypes were rarely detected in blood or uninvolved lymph node, whereas DN TIL clonotypes were found to largely overlap with peripheral memory CD8 repertoires.

From roughly 10,000 to 100,000 sorted cells per subset, genomic DNA was extracted using the DNeasy Blood and Tissue Kit. The immunoSEQ service sequenced and mapped the TCRbeta V-J or V-D-J regions, with coverage above 9.5x for each sample. The paper's data handling went like this. Analysis was restricted to productive rearrangements exported from the immunoSEQ Analyzer platform, and clonality was assessed using the 500 most abundant clones. The Morisita-Horn similarity index and the Jaccard index were used to quantify repertoire overlap between populations. Morisita-Horn similarity between CD8 T-cell subset TCR repertoires was measured in roughly six cancer patients. TCRdb stores this immuneACCESS table with in-frame sequences only. Part of the clones is absent; in the studies checked, under half of the shortfall reflects unresolved V genes, and no reason is known for the rest. That table is the source of V, J and clone size, and D and trimming were worked out from the DNA. The sample table holds under 4,500 clones, of which less than 65% were seen once. Of the sample, 25% falls within the top ten clones.

There are 11 amino acids in the CDR3, from cysteine to phenylalanine inclusive. This entry keeps only the CDR3 DNA: 33 bases, framed from base 1. The V and J ends are trimmed by 6 bases and 13 bases, leaving 13 bases between them. Sequences GTSNPN (CDR1) and SVGIG (CDR2) are obtained from the germline V gene (reference sequence). Worth noting for this clone: What this receptor recognizes is not known. No base qualities exist here, and no much larger clone lies one base off it.

No therapy was being received by patients at the time of sample collection, although prior treatments had ranged from chemotherapy, radiotherapy, surgery and immunotherapy to none. After thawing, cells were enriched for T lymphocytes using a negative-selection kit, and EpCAM beads were added for tumor-infiltrating lymphocytes. For the CD8 TIL subsets, CD3+CD4-CD8+CD45RA- cells were FACS-sorted and divided into DN, SP and DP based on their expression of CD39 and CD103. Tumor specimens were minced and digested with hyaluronidase, collagenase and DNase for 1 h, filtered, Ficoll-enriched and cryopreserved. Populations were sorted on a FACSAria II to 99% purity, and cell pellets were frozen without culture for TCR sequencing.

The chain couples TRBV30 to TRBJ1-6; a tentative D match to TRBD1 spans 5 bases. This receptor was taken from a human donor with head and neck squamous cell carcinoma. Sequenced material: CD39- CD103- CD8+ T cells sorted from the tumor. In the paper's terms, the cell subset or site label means: CD103-CD39- double-negative CD45RA- CD8 T cells. The CDR3 region: CACRDARPLHF. Read as DNA, the sequence is TGTGCCTGCCGGGACGCCCGGCCCCTCCACTTT.